This is a list of T cell receptor beta chains from one sample in a study of T cells in Graves' hyperthyroidism and ophthalmopathy. MiXCR was run by TCRdb on the multiplex PCR reads, yielding one entry per CDR3 protein. Here the sample spans over 650,000 distinct CDR3 sequences, around 15% being singletons. Sequenced: blood. The receptors originated from a man younger than 35 with Graves' hyperthyroidism. Both conserved end residues are part of each CDR3. The order of the fields is V gene, J gene, clone size, D gene, CDR3 protein, CDR3 DNA. D genes are given only for firm matches. Clone size is not always given. Where it is, it says once, few, many or a class for expanded clones.

>TRBV30|TRBJ2-1|NA|TRBD2
CAWRTWTSGTNYNEQFF
TGTGCCTGGAGAACATGGACTAGCGGGACAAATTACAATGAGCAGTTCTTC
>TRBV3-1|TRBJ1-1|NA|NA
CASSQLRGEAFF
TGTGCCAGCAGCCAGTTAAGGGGTGAAGCTTTCTTT
>TRBV24-1|TRBJ2-1|NA|NA
CATSDYGTRGYNEQFF
TGTGCCACCAGTGACTACGGGACAAGGGGATACAATGAGCAGTTCTTC
>TRBV12-3/TRBV12-4|TRBJ2-3|many|NA
CASRPGDSTDTQYF
TGTGCCAGCAGGCCAGGGGACAGCACAGATACGCAGTATTTT
>TRBV12-3/TRBV12-4|TRBJ2-7|many|TRBD1
CASSLRTGFHEQYF
TGTGCCAGCAGTTTAAGGACAGGTTTCCACGAGCAGTACTTC
>TRBV14|TRBJ1-2|NA|TRBD1
CASSPYTGQGGGYTF
TGTGCCAGCAGCCCATATACGGGGCAGGGGGGCGGCTACACCTTC
>TRBV13|TRBJ2-1|NA|NA
CASSYGTASEQFF
TGTGCCAGCAGCTATGGGACTGCCTCTGAGCAGTTCTTC
>TRBV7-8|TRBJ1-1|many|NA
CASSLAGRRRGTEAFF
TGTGCCAGCAGCTTAGCGGGCAGGAGGCGGGGCACTGAAGCTTTCTTT
>TRBV27|TRBJ1-5|NA|TRBD1
CASSIGTGGRQPQHF
TGTGCCAGCAGTATCGGGACAGGGGGCCGGCAGCCCCAGCATTTT
>TRBV28|TRBJ2-3|many|NA
CASSPQDRFDDTQYF
TGTGCCAGCAGTCCACAAGACAGGTTTGACGATACGCAGTATTTT
>TRBV6-1|TRBJ2-1|NA|NA
CASSDVPPNLDEQFF
TGTGCCAGCAGTGACGTCCCCCCTAATCTCGATGAGCAGTTCTTC
>TRBV5-1|TRBJ1-2|NA|NA
CASSFSSDRNLNYGYTF
TGCGCCAGCAGCTTCTCTTCTGACAGAAACCTTAACTATGGCTACACCTTC
>TRBV11-2|TRBJ2-7|few|NA
CASSLGISGYEQYF
TGTGCCAGCAGCTTAGGGATTTCAGGCTACGAGCAGTACTTC
>TRBV19|TRBJ2-1|NA|TRBD1
CASRVDRGSYNEQFF
TGTGCCAGTAGGGTCGACAGGGGCTCCTACAATGAGCAGTTCTTC
>TRBV5-1|TRBJ2-1|few|NA
CASSPGGQKFVNEQFF
TGCGCCAGCAGCCCTGGAGGACAGAAATTTGTCAATGAGCAGTTCTTC
>TRBV24-1|TRBJ2-1|NA|NA
CATSALGGLDNEQFF
TGTGCCACCAGTGCCCTGGGGGGGCTCGACAATGAGCAGTTCTTC
>TRBV25-1|TRBJ2-7|many|TRBD1
CASSGGVGQGYEQYF
TGTGCCAGCAGTGGGGGGGTGGGACAGGGCTACGAGCAGTACTTC